This T cell receptor beta chain was found in a study of T cell repertoires in cytomegalovirus infection. Study information: The study used recently identified HLA-C-restricted and well-studied HLA-B-restricted CMV epitopes. Carrying CMV and the relevant HLA type showed in public TCR beta signatures.

With regard to this clonotype: Its antigen is currently unknown.

Study findings and constraints: The response measured ex vivo was dominated by TCR beta clonotypes (HLA-C-restricted and CMV-specific). Identification of carriers of CMV plus the relevant HLA was achieved through cumulative public TCR beta family frequency.

Germline loops: CDR1 SEHNR, CDR2 FQNEAQ (reference sequence). This CDR3 comprises 19 residues. The ends were cut back, 3 bases at V and 1 base at J, with 21 bases in the middle. Each CDR3 protein gets one entry after TCRdb re-called the reads with MiXCR. The profile shows about 890,000 distinct CDR3 sequences, around 32% of them singletons. This material consisted of cultured CD8+ T cells from PBMCs, taken from culture after CMV antigen stimulation. This TCR derives from a human donor in good health (CMV status not recorded). Some clones in this sample may be carry-over from other donors' samples. This chain connects TRBV7-9 to TRBJ2-2; weak D call: TRBD2 (6 bases). The CDR3 is CASSFPAGTSTGNTGELFF. The CDR3 DNA follows: TGTGCCAGCAGCTTTCCGGCAGGGACTTCAACAGGGAACACCGGGGAGCTGTTTTTT.